The 25 T cell receptor beta chains given below trace back to one sample, sequenced in a study of vaccination effects on CD4 cells after COVID-19. These TCRs are of unknown antigen specificity. It was after nine to ten days of culture that CD4+ T cells were isolated. The table came from immunoSEQ multiplex PCR; TCRdb's copy has only in-frame clones and leaves some out. Of about 38,000 clones in the sample, 82% were seen once. The sample in question was CD4+ T cells from PBMCs cultured without peptide, obtained before COVID-19 vaccination. All receptors derive from a human donor who received a COVID-19 vaccine.

The V and J genes are TRBV5-6 and TRBJ1-3, with unresolved D. This CDR3 region has 14 residues. V lost 2 bases to trimming and J lost 1 base, with 7 bases between them. Germline V gene lookup returns CDR1 SGHDT and CDR2 YYEEEE. The CDR3 region is CASSFGLSGNTIYF. For the CDR3, the DNA is TGTGCCAGCAGCTTCGGGTTGTCTGGAAACACCATATATTTT.

DNA of the CDR3: TGCGCCAGCAGCCTTGGACTAGCGGGGGCCAACCCCCCCGGGACCCAGTACTTC. Translation: CASSLGLAGANPPGTQYF. This chain connects TRBV4-1 to TRBJ2-5, with TRBD2 identical over 13 bases. The CDR3 sequence is 18 residues long. Losses at the gene ends were 4 bases for V and 7 bases for J; bases not matched to a gene: 15. Germline values: CDR1 MGHRA, CDR2 YSYEKL.

This clone came up a few times. J is TRBJ1-3 and V is TRBV3-1 (or the pseudogene TRBV3-2), with D perhaps matching TRBD1 (5 bases). The germline gives CDR1 LGHDT, CDR2 YNNKEL (reference sequence). The CDR3 contains 14 residues. Trimming shortened V by 6 bases and J by 4 bases, and 13 bases separated the two germline ends. CDR3 protein: CASSGDSLGNTIYF. The CDR3 DNA sequence: TGTGCCAGCAGTGGCGACAGCTTAGGAAACACCATATATTTT.

This sequence joins TRBV6-5 and TRBJ2-2; D may be TRBD1 (6 bases). From germline, CDR1 is MNHEY and CDR2 SVGAGI. The CDR3 contains 15 residues. V was pared by 4 bases and J by 4 bases, with 13 bases between. The CDR3 DNA sequence: TGTGCCAGCAGTTCAACAGGGCACCTCACCGGGGAGCTGTTTTTT. It encodes CASSSTGHLTGELFF.

This chain uses TRBV7-2 with TRBJ1-1; TRBD1 aligns across 10 bases. CDR3 length equals 17 residues. Trimming at V came to 2 bases and at J to 5 bases, leaving 11 bases not matched to a gene. CDR1 and CDR2 from the germline V gene are SGHTA and FQGNSA. The CDR3 region has the DNA TGTGCCAGCAGCTTAATTGGGACAGGGGCCCTTAGGACTGAAGCTTTCTTT. Translated, it gives CASSLIGTGALRTEAFF.

With regard to this clone: Additional DNA sequences in this sample encode the identical CDR3. The chain couples TRBV18 to TRBJ2-7; TRBD1 agrees at 9 bases. Per the germline V gene, CDR1 is KGHSH and CDR2 is LQKENI. The CDR3 is 14 residues long. V was pared by 3 bases and J by 7 bases, with 7 bases of the junction left unmatched. CDR3 sequence reads: CASSPSGQGREQYV. Written as DNA, the CDR3 is TGTGCCAGCTCACCGTCGGGACAGGGTAGAGAGCAGTACGTC.

J is TRBJ1-3 and V is TRBV29-1; no definite D call. Trimming removed 0 bases at V and 0 bases at J, with 9 bases between. Germline CDR1 is SQVTM and CDR2 is ANQGSEA. The CDR3 totals 15 residues. The CDR3 nucleotides are TGCAGCGTTGAAGATCATGACCGCTCTGGAAACACCATATATTTT. The encoded protein is CSVEDHDRSGNTIYF.

The rearrangement links TRBV21-1 to TRBJ2-7. TRBV21-1 is a pseudogene locus. The CDR3 totals 9 residues. The CDR3 DNA is TGTGCCCCCTCCTACGAGCAGTACGTC. Residues: CAPSYEQYV.

V is TRBV28 and J is TRBJ1-2; TRBD1 agrees at 8 bases. Germline assignment: CDR1 MDHEN and CDR2 SYDVKM. Germline trimming cut 2 bases from V and 8 bases from J; bases unmatched to any gene: 16. The CDR3 covers 17 residues. CDR3 nucleotides: TGTGCCAGCAGTTTAGCTCCCAGGGGGCTATTAAGGGACGGCTACACCTTC. Amino acids: CASSLAPRGLLRDGYTF.

The rearrangement uses TRBV24-1 and TRBJ2-1, with TRBD2 matching over 10 bases. CDR3 length: 16 residues. The germline V gene has CDR1 KGHDR and CDR2 SFDVKD. The J segment lost 1 base and the V segment lost 2 bases, leaving 1 base of the junction unmatched. The CDR3 region has the DNA TGTGCCACCAGTGATTCTAGCGGGGGATCCTACAATGAGCAGTTCTTC. Translating gives CATSDSSGGSYNEQFF.

Sample share makes this clone medium-sized (0.01 to 0.1%). The rearrangement joins TRBV7-3 to TRBJ2-2, with 7 nucleotides matching TRBD2. The germline V gene encodes CDR1 SGHTA and CDR2 FQGTGA. V was clipped by 6 bases and J by 2 bases; unmatched bases: 9. The CDR3 consists of 16 residues. The chain's CDR3 is CASSLTGGPNTGELFF. The CDR3 DNA reads TGTGCCAGCAGTCTCACGGGGGGACCAAACACCGGGGAGCTGTTTTTT.

V and J are TRBV5-4 and TRBJ2-1; 7 bases agree with TRBD1. This CDR3 spans 15 amino acids. Per the germline V gene, CDR1 is SGHNT and CDR2 is YYREEE (reference sequence). V lost 0 bases and J lost 2; bases outside the gene matches: 2. For the CDR3, the DNA is TGTGCCAGCAGCTTGGGACAGGGAGCCTACAATGAGCAGTTCTTC. Translated: CASSLGQGAYNEQFF.

The chain carries TRBV15 and TRBJ1-4, with D unclear. The germline V gene encodes CDR1 LNHNV and CDR2 YYDKDF (reference sequence). Trimming stripped 3 bases from V and 5 bases from J, with 10 bases between. This CDR3 has 14 residues. CDR3 residues: CATSSRVGNEKLFF. The CDR3 coding sequence is TGTGCCACCAGCAGTAGGGTGGGGAATGAAAAACTGTTTTTT.

This clone was found a few times. Other DNA sequences in this specimen translate into the identical CDR3. V usage is TRBV19 and J usage is TRBJ2-2; tentatively, D is TRBD1 (5 bases). The CDR3 is 15 amino acids. CDR1 and CDR2 from the germline V gene are LNHDA and SQIVND (reference sequence). With 2 bases removed from V and 3 bases from J, the gap between germline ends came to 10 bases. CDR3 sequence: CASSIQGLDTGELFF. In nucleotides, the CDR3 is TGTGCCAGTAGTATACAGGGTTTAGACACCGGGGAGCTGTTTTTT.

As concerns this clone: At the DNA level, this CDR3 is encoded by other sequences in the same sample as well. The chain links TRBV6-6 to TRBJ2-4; unclear D gene. Trimming removed 0 bases from V and 0 bases from J, with 6 bases in between. The CDR3 consists of 15 residues. Germline V gene data show CDR1 as MNHNY and CDR2 as SVGAGI (reference sequence). The CDR3 region has the DNA TGTGCCAGCAGTTACTCCAGTCTAGCCAAAAACATTCAGTACTTC. This codes for CASSYSSLAKNIQYF.

This chain links TRBV21-1 with TRBJ2-7; the table's D call, TRBD2, was not checked against the DNA. TRBV21-1 counts as a pseudogene. The CDR3 is 14 amino acids. CDR3 DNA sequence: TGTGCCAGCAGCCCGGGGAGGGAGGGATCCGAGCAGTACGTC. The encoded protein is CASSPGREGSEQYV.

This chain links TRBV24-1 with TRBJ2-5; TRBD2 agrees at 7 bases. This CDR3 is 16 amino acids long. Germline loops: CDR1 KGHDR, CDR2 SFDVKD. Unmatched junction bases numbered 13, after V lost 9 bases and J lost 1 base. DNA of the CDR3: TGTGCCACCGCCTGGGGGGGAGGTCTCGGCCAAGAGACCCAGTACTTC. Translating it yields CATAWGGGLGQETQYF.

The chain is built from TRBV7-9 and TRBJ1-1; D is ambiguous. Germline values: CDR1 SEHNR, CDR2 FQNEAQ (reference sequence). The CDR3 consists of 16 residues. V shed 3 bases and J shed 0 bases, with 14 bases lying between them. The CDR3 spells CASSFGSASMNTEAFF. CDR3 sequence (DNA): TGTGCCAGCAGCTTCGGGTCGGCTAGTATGAACACTGAAGCTTTCTTT. Full variable domain (rest looked up from reference TRBV7-9 and TRBJ1-1): DTGVSQNPRHKITKRGQNVTFRCDPISEHNRLYWYRQTLGQGPEFLTYFQNEAQLEKSRLLSDRFSAERPKGSFSTLEIQRTEQGDSAMYLCASSFGSASMNTEAFFGQGTRLTVV.

The V and J genes are TRBV7-2 and TRBJ2-1; D is unclear. V was cut by 0 bases and J by 0 bases, with 6 bases left in between. The CDR3 has 15 amino acids. From germline, CDR1 is SGHTA and CDR2 FQGNSA. The CDR3 DNA is TGTGCCAGCAGCTTAGCGGGTAGCTCCTACAATGAGCAGTTCTTC. Amino acid sequence: CASSLAGSSYNEQFF. The entire variable domain, with the rest obtained from reference TRBV7-2 and TRBJ2-1, is as follows: GAGVSQSPSNKVTEKGKDVELRCDPISGHTALYWYRQSLGQGLEFLIYFQGNSAPDKSGLPSDRFSAERTGGSVSTLTIQRTQQEDSAVYLCASSLAGSSYNEQFFGPGTRLTVL.

The J gene is TRBJ2-1, the V gene TRBV18, with TRBD2 matching 10 bases. The germline V gene encodes CDR1 KGHSH and CDR2 LQKENI. V gave up 1 base and J gave up 5 bases; unmatched junction bases: 2. The CDR3 has 15 residues. CDR3 protein: CASSPRTSGDNEQFF. The CDR3 coding sequence is TGTGCCAGCTCACCACGGACTAGCGGAGACAATGAGCAGTTCTTC. Full variable domain (remainder filled in from reference TRBV18 and TRBJ2-1): NAGVMQNPRHLVRRRGQEARLRCSPMKGHSHVYWYRQLPEEGLKFMVYLQKENIIDESGMPKERFSAEFPKEGPSILRIQQVVRGDSAAYFCASSPRTSGDNEQFFGPGTRLTVL.

This clone has only a few counts. The chain employs TRBV19 and TRBJ2-4; D possibly corresponds to TRBD1 (6 bases). CDR3 length: 14 residues. Germline CDR1 and CDR2: LNHDA and SQIVND (reference sequence). Trimming took off 0 bases at V and 8 bases at J, with 11 bases between the two ends. This CDR3 is CASSIDWQGHIQYF. CDR3 coding DNA: TGTGCCAGTAGTATAGATTGGCAGGGGCACATTCAGTACTTC.

The chain uses TRBV7-7 and TRBJ2-2, with 9 bases identical to TRBD1. The V segment lost 5 bases and the J segment 7 bases; nucleotides outside the gene matches: 8. The length of the CDR3 is 15 residues. CDR1 and CDR2 (germline): SSHAT, FNYEAQ (reference sequence). The CDR3 DNA is TGTGCCAGCAGCCGTTACAGGGGGCCGGGCGGGGAGCTGTTTTTT. This translates into CASSRYRGPGGELFF.

The chain joins TRBV5-8 to TRBJ1-1; D unclear. This CDR3 has 15 residues. The germline CDR1 and CDR2 sequences are SGHTS and YDEGEE. V was clipped by 4 bases and J by 1 base, with 14 bases between them. CDR3 loop: CASSLEGRQNTEAFF. The DNA for the CDR3 is TGTGCCAGCAGCCTGGAAGGACGCCAGAACACTGAAGCTTTCTTT.

The chain carries TRBV7-2 and TRBJ1-3; no firm D call. Germline V gene sequence: CDR1 SGHTA, CDR2 FQGNSA. The CDR3 consists of 14 residues. V was pared by 2 bases and J by 4 bases, with 9 bases between. CDR3 sequence (DNA): TGTGCCAGCAGCTTATTAGGGCCCGGAAACACCATATATTTT. Protein: CASSLLGPGNTIYF.

The CDR3 sequence is CASSPTGNEQYV. The CDR3 region has the DNA TGTGCCAGCAGCCCGACAGGGAACGAGCAGTACGTC. The V gene is TRBV6-5, the J gene TRBJ2-7; 7 bases match TRBD1. CDR3 length: 12 residues. The V segment lost 6 bases and the J segment 5 bases; nucleotides outside the gene matches: 4. The V gene's germline CDR1 is MNHEY and CDR2 SVGAGI.